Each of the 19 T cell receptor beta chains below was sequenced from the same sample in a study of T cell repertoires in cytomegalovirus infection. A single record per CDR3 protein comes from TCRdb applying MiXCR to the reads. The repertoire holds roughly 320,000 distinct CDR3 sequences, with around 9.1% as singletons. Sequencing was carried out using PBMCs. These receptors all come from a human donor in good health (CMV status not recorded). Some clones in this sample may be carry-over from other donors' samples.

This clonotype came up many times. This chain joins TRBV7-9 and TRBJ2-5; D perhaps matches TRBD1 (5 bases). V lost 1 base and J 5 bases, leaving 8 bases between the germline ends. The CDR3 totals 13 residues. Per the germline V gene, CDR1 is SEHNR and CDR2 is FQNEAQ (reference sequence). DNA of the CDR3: TGTGCCAGCAGCTTAGGGGGCCATGAGACCCAGTACTTC. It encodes CASSLGGHETQYF.

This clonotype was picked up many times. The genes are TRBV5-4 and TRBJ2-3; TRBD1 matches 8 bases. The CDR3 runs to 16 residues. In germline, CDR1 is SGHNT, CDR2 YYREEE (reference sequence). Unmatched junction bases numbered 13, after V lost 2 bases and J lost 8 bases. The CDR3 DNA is TGTGCCAGCAGCTTCGGACAGGGCGGAGGAGGGGGTACGCAGTATTTT. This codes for CASSFGQGGGGGTQYF.

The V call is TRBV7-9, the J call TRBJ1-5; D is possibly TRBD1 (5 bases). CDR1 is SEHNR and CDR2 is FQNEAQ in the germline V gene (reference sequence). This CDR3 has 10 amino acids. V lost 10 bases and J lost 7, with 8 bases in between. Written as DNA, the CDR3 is TGTGCCACGGGGGACCAGCCCCAGCATTTT. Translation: CATGDQPQHF.

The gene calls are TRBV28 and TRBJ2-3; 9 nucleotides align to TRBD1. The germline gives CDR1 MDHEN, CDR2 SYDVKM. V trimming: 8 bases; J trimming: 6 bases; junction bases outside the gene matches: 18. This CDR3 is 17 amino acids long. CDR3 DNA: TGTGCCAGCCCCAGTCCGGGGACAGGGCCCTCGTGGGATACGCAGTATTTT. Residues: CASPSPGTGPSWDTQYF.

The CDR3 reads CSAGGGGPYNEQFF. DNA for the CDR3: TGCAGTGCTGGGGGCGGGGGTCCCTACAATGAGCAGTTCTTC. The chain links TRBV20-1 to TRBJ2-1; TRBD2 is a possible D gene (7 bases). The CDR3 has 14 amino acids. CDR1 and CDR2 (germline): DFQATT, SNEGSKA (reference sequence). V was clipped by 5 bases and J by 2 bases, with 13 bases between them.

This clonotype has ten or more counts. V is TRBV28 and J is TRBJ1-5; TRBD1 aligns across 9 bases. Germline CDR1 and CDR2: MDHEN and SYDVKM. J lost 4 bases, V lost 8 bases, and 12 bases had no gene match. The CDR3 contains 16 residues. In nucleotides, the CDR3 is TGTGCCAGCCATTATGCGACAGGGGGGCTAAATCAGCCCCAGCATTTT. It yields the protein CASHYATGGLNQPQHF.

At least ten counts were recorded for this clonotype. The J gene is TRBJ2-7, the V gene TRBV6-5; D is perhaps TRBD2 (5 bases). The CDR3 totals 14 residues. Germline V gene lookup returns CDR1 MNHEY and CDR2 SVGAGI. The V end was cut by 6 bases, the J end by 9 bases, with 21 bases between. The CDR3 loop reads CASRNGLSTSVQYV. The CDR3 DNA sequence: TGTGCCAGCAGGAACGGACTGTCTACGAGCGTGCAGTACGTC.

The CDR3 here is CASSLQKGALGTDTQYF. For the CDR3, the DNA is TGTGCCAGCAGCTTACAGAAGGGGGCTCTAGGCACAGATACGCAGTATTTT. This sequence joins TRBV5-8 and TRBJ2-3, with TRBD1 matching 7 bases. From germline, CDR1 is SGHTS and CDR2 YDEGEE. CDR3 length: 17 residues. V was clipped by 2 bases and J by 1 base; unmatched bases: 10.

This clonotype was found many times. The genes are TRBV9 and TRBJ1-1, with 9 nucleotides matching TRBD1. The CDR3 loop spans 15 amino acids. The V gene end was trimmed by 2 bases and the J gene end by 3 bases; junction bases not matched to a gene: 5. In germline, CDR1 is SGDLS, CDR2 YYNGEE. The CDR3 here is CASSVWDRADTEAFF. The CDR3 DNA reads TGTGCCAGCAGCGTGTGGGACAGGGCGGACACTGAAGCTTTCTTT.

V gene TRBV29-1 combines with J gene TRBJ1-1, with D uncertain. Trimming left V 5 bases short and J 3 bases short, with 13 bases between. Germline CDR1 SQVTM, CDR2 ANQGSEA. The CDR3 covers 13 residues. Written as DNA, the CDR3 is TGCAGCGTTCTGGGTACGGAGGACACTGAAGCTTTCTTT. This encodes CSVLGTEDTEAFF.

CDR3 residues: CASMAISYEQYF. CDR3 in DNA: TGCGCCAGCATGGCGATCTCCTACGAGCAGTACTTC. The chain employs TRBV10-2 and TRBJ2-7, with D unclear. The CDR3 has 12 amino acids. V was clipped by 7 bases and J by 0 bases, with 7 bases between them. Germline loops: CDR1 WSHSY, CDR2 SAAADI.

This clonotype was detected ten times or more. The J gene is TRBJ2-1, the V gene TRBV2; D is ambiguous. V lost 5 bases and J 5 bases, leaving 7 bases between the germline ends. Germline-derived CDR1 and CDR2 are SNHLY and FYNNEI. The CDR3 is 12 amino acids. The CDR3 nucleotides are TGTGCCAGCAGTACGTTTAACAATGAGCAGTTCTTC. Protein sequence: CASSTFNNEQFF.

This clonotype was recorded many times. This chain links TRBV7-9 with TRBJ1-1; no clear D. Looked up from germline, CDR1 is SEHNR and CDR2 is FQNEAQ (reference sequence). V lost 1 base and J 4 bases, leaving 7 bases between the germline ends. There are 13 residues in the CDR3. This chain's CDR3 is CASSLGPSTEAFF. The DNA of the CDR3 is TGTGCCAGCAGCTTAGGGCCCAGCACTGAAGCTTTCTTT. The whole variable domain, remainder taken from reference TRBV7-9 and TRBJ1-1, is DTGVSQNPRHKITKRGQNVTFRCDPISEHNRLYWYRQTLGQGPEFLTYFQNEAQLEKSRLLSDRFSAERPKGSFSTLEIQRTEQGDSAMYLCASSLGPSTEAFFGQGTRLTVV.

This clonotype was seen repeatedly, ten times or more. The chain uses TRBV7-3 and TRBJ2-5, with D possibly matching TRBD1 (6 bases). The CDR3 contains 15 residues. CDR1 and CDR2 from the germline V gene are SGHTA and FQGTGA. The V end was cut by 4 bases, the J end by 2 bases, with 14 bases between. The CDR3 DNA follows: TGTGCCAGCAGCTCCGGGACACACCTTCAAGAGACCCAGTACTTC. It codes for CASSSGTHLQETQYF.

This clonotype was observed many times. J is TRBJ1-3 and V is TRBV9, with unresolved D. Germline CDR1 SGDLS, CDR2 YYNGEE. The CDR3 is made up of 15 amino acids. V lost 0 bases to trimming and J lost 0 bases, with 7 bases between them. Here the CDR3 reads CASSVDSFSGNTIYF. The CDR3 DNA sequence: TGTGCCAGCAGCGTAGATAGCTTCTCTGGAAACACCATATATTTT.

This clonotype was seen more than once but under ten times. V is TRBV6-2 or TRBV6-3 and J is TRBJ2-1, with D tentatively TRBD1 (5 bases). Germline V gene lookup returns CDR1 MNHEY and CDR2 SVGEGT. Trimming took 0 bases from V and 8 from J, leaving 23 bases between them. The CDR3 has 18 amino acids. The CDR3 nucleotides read TGTGCCAGCAGTTACTCGAGGCGTAATGGGGCTGTTGTCCATGAGCAGTTCTTC. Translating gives CASSYSRRNGAVVHEQFF.

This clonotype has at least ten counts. The CDR3 nucleotides are TGTGCCAGCTCGGGTAAAGACCTGAACACTGAAGCTTTCTTT. It specifies CASSGKDLNTEAFF. The J gene is TRBJ1-1, the V gene TRBV18; D not certain. V lost 6 bases to trimming and J lost 0 bases, with 11 bases between them. Germline V gene lookup returns CDR1 KGHSH and CDR2 LQKENI. The CDR3 runs 14 residues.

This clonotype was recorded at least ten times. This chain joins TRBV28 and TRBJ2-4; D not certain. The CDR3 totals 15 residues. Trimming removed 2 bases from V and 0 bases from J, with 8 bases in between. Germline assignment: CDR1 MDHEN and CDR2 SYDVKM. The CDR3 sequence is CASSLGNIAKNIQYF. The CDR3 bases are TGTGCCAGCAGTTTAGGGAATATAGCCAAAAACATTCAGTACTTC. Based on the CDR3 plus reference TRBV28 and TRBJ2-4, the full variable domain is DVKVTQSSRYLVKRTGEKVFLECVQDMDHENMFWYRQDPGLGLRLIYFSYDVKMKEKGDIPEGYSVSREKKERFSLILESASTNQTSMYLCASSLGNIAKNIQYFGAGTRLSVL.

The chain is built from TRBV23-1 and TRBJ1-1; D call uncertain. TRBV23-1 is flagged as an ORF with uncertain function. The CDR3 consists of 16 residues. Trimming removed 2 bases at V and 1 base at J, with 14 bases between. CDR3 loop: CASSQGKYSPNTEAFF. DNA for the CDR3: TGCGCCAGCAGTCAAGGTAAATACAGCCCGAACACTGAAGCTTTCTTT.